These 3 T cell receptor beta chains share one sample of origin, sequenced in a study of blood T cells in healthy people across ages (dated by TCRdb to the mid-2010s). The receptor library was made with 5' RACE. The sequencer was an Illumina HiSeq 2500. A second roughly 6 to 11 cycle PCR used a sample-barcoded 5' primer and a J-beta primer mix. TCRdb trimmed the raw reads at Q25, called clones with MiXCR and kept productive beta chains. Identical CDR3 protein sequences are pooled into one entry, listed with their most common genes and DNA. This sample holds 650,000 to 1,000,000 distinct CDR3 sequences; approximately 35% were observed only once. The ten largest account for roughly 13% of the sample. Sequenced: blood. The receptors were gathered from a man aged 18 to 30 in good health.

This clonotype has a handful of counts. The chain joins TRBV12-3 or TRBV12-4 to TRBJ1-1; D gene ambiguous. The CDR3 contains 12 residues. The V end was cut by 2 bases, the J end by 8 bases, with 9 bases between. In nucleotides, the CDR3 is TGTGCCAGCAGTTTAACTCCAACCGAAGCTTTCTTT. Translation: CASSLTPTEAFF.

Points on this clonotype: One end of the junction is discordant with germline, which a read error may explain. The V call is TRBV7-2, the J call TRBJ1-1; 9 nucleotides align to TRBD1. The germline CDR1 and CDR2 sequences are SGHTA and FQGNSA. The CDR3 is made up of 15 amino acids. In DNA form, the CDR3 reads TGTGCCCGCAGCGCGCAGGACAGGGGAGGCACTGAAGCTTTCTTT. Its protein product is CARSAQDRGGTEAFF.

This clonotype was counted many times. For the CDR3, the DNA is TGTGCCAGCAGCTTAGGGGCCTATGAGCAGTTCTTC. This encodes CASSLGAYEQFF. This sequence joins TRBV7-9 and TRBJ2-1; D is undetermined. With 1 base removed from V and 8 bases from J, the gap between germline ends came to 6 bases. Germline loops: CDR1 SEHNR, CDR2 FQNEAQ (reference sequence). The CDR3 is 12 amino acids.